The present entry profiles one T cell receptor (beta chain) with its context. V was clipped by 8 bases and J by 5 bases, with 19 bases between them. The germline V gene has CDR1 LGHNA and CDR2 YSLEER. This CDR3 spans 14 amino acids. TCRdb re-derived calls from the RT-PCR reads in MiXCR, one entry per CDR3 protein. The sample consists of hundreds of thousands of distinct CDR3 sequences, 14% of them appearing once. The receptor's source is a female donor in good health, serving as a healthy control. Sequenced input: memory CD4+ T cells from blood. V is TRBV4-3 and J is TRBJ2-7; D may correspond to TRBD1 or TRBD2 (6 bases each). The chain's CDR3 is CASSQGGLGNEQYF. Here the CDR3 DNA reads TGCGCCAGCTCTCAAGGGGGGCTGGGGAACGAGCAGTACTTC.